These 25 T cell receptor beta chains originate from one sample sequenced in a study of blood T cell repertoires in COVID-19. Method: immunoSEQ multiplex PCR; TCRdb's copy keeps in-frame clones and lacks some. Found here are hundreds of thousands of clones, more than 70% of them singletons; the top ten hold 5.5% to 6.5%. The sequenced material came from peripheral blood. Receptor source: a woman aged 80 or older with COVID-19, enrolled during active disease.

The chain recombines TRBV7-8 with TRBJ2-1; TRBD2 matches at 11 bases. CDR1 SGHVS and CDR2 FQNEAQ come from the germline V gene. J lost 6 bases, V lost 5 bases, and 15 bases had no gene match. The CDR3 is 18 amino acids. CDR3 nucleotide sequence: TGTGCCAGCAGCCGAGCGGGCCTAGCGGGGGGATTCGGCAATGAGCAGTTCTTC. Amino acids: CASSRAGLAGGFGNEQFF.

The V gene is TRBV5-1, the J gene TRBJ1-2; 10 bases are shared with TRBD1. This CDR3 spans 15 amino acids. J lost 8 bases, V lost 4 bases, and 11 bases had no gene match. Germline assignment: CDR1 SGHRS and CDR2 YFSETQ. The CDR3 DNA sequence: TGCGCCAGCAGCGAACTGAAGGGACAGGGGATGGGCTACACCTTC. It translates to CASSELKGQGMGYTF.

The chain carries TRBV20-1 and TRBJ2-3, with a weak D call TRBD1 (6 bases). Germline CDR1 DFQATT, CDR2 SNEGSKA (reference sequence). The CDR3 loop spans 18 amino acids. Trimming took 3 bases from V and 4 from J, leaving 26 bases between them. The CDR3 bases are TGCAGTGCTAGTAGTGCCTCCCAGGGGCACTTTGCCTCAGATACGCAGTATTTT. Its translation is CSASSASQGHFASDTQYF.

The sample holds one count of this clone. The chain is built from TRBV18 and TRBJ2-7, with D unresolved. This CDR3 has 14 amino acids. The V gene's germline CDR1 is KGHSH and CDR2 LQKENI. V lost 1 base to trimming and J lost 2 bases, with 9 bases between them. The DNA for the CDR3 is TGTGCCAGCTCACCACAGAGGCAGACCTACGAGCAGTACTTC. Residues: CASSPQRQTYEQYF.

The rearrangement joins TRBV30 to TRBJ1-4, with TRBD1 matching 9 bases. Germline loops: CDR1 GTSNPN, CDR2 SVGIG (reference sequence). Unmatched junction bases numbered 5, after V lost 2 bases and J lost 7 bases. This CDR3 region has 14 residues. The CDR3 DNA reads TGTGCCTGGAGTCGGACAGGGGAGGGTGAAAAACTGTTTTTT. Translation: CAWSRTGEGEKLFF.

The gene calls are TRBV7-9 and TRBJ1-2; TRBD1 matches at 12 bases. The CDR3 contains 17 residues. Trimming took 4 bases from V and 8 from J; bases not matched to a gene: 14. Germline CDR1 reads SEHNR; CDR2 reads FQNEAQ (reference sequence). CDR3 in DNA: TGTGCCAGCAGCTCCCTTTCTGGGACAGGGGGCCGACGGGGCTACACCTTC. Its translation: CASSSLSGTGGRRGYTF.

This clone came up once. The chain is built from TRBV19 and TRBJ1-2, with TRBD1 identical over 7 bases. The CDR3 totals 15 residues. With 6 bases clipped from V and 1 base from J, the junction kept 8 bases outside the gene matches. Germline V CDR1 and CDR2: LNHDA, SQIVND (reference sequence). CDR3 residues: CASSVGQHLNYGYTF. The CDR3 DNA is TGTGCCAGTAGCGTGGGACAGCACCTTAACTATGGCTACACCTTC.

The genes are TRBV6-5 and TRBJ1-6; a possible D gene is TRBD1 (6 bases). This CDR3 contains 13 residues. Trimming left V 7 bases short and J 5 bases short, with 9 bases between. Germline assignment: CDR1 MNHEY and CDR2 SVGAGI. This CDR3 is CASMRTDNSPLHF. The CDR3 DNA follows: TGTGCCAGCATGCGGACAGATAATTCACCCCTCCACTTT.

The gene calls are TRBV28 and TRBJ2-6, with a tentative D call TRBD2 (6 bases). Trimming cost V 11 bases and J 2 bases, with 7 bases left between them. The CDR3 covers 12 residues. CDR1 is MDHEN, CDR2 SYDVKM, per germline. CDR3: CAAGTGANVLTF. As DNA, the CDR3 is TGTGCCGCGGGAACTGGGGCCAACGTCCTGACTTTC.

As DNA, the CDR3 is TGTGCCAGCAGCCCTCGGGACAGGGGGCGATATGGCTACACCTTC. It specifies CASSPRDRGRYGYTF. This chain joins TRBV5-6 and TRBJ1-2, with 12 bases identical to TRBD1. From germline, CDR1 is SGHDT and CDR2 YYEEEE. The CDR3 totals 15 residues. The V segment lost 4 bases and the J segment 5 bases; nucleotides outside the gene matches: 6.

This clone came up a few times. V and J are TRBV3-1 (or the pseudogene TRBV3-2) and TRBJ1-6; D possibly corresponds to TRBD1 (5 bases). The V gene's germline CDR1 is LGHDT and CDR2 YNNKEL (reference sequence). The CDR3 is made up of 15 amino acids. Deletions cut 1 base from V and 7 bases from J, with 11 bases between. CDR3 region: CASSQGIQGNSPLHF. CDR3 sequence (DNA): TGTGCCAGCAGCCAAGGAATCCAGGGAAATTCACCCCTCCACTTT.

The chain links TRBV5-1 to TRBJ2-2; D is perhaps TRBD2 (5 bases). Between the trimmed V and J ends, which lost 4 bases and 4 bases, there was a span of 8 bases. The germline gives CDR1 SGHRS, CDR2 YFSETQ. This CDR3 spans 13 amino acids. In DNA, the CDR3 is TGCGCCAGCAGCATAGAGGGCACCGGGGAGCTGTTTTTT. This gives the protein CASSIEGTGELFF. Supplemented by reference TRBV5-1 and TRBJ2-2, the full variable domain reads KAGVTQTPRYLIKTRGQQVTLSCSPISGHRSVSWYQQTPGQGLQFLFEYFSETQRNKGNFPGRFSGRQFSNSRSEMNVSTLELGDSALYLCASSIEGTGELFFGEGSRLTVL.

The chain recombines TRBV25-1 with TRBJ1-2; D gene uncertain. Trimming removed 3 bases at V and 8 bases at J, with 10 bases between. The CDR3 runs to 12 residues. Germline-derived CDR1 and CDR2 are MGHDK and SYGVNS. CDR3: CASSEANPGYTF. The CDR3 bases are TGTGCCAGCAGTGAGGCCAATCCGGGCTACACCTTC.

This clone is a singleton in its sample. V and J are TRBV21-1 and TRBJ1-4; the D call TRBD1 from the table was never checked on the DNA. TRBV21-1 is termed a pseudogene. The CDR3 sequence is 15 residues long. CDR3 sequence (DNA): TGTGCCAGCAGCAAATTTCCAGCAACTAATGAAAAACTGTTTTTT. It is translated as CASSKFPATNEKLFF.

CDR3 in amino acids: CASSQGSENYGYTF. DNA for the CDR3: TGTGCCAGCAGCCAGGGGTCTGAAAACTATGGCTACACCTTC. The chain links TRBV5-5 to TRBJ1-2, with D tentatively TRBD1 (6 bases). In germline, CDR1 is SGHKS, CDR2 YYEKEE (reference sequence). Trimming took 4 bases from V and 2 from J, leaving 12 bases between them. This CDR3 is 14 amino acids long.

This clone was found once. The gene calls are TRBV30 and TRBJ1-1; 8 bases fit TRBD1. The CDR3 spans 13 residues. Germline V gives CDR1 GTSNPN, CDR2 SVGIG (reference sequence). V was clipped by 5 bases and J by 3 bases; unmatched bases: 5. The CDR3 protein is CAWAQGQDTEAFF. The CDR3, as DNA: TGTGCCTGGGCCCAGGGACAGGACACTGAAGCTTTCTTT.

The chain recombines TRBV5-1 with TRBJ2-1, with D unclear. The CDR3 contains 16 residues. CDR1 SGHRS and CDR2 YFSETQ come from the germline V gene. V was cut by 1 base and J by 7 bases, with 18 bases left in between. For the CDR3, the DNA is TGCGCCAGCAGCTTGTGGCAGAGCGCGCCATGGAATGAGCAGTTCTTC. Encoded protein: CASSLWQSAPWNEQFF.

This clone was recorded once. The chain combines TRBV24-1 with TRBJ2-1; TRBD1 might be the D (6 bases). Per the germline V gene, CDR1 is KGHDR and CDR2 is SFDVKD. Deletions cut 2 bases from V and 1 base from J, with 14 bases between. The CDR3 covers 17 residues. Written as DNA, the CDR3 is TGTGCCACCAGTGATTCCAGGGGTATAGGTTCCTACAATGAGCAGTTCTTC. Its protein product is CATSDSRGIGSYNEQFF.

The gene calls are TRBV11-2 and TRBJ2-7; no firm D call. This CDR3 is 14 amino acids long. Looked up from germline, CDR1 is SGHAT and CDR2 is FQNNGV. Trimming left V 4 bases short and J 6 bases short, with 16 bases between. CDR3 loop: CASSSQASFGEQYF. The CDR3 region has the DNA TGTGCCAGCAGCTCACAAGCGTCGTTCGGCGAGCAGTACTTC. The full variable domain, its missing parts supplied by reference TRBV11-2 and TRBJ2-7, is EAGVAQSPRYKIIEKRQSVAFWCNPISGHATLYWYQQILGQGPKLLIQFQNNGVVDDSQLPKDRFSAERLKGVDSTLKIQPAKLEDSAVYLCASSSQASFGEQYFGPGTRLTVT.

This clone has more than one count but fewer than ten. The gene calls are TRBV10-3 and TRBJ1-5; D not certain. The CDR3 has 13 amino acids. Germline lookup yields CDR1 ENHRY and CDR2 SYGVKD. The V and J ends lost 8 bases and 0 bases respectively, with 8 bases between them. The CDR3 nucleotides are TGTGCCATCTCCGGAGTTAGCAATCAGCCCCAGCATTTT. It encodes CAISGVSNQPQHF.

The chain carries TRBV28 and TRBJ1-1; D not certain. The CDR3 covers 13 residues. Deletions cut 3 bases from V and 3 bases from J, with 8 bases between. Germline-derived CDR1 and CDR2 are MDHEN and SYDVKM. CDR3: CASSFPPYTEAFF. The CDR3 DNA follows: TGTGCCAGCAGTTTTCCCCCATACACTGAAGCTTTCTTT.

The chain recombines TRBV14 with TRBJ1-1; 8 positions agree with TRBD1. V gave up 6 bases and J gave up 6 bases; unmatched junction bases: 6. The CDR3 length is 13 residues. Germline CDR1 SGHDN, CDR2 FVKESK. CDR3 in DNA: TGTGCCAGCAGGCCCACAGGGGGAGCTGAAGCTTTCTTT. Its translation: CASRPTGGAEAFF. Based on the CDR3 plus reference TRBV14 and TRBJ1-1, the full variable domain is EAGVTQFPSHSVIEKGQTVTLRCDPISGHDNLYWYRRVMGKEIKFLLHFVKESKQDESGMPNNRFLAERTGGTYSTLKVQPAELEDSGVYFCASRPTGGAEAFFGQGTRLTVV.

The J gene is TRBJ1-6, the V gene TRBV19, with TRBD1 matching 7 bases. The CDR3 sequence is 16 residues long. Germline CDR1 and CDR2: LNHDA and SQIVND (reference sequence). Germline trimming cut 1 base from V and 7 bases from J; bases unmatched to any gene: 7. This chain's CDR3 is CASSIVSGTENSPLHF. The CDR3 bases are TGTGCCAGTAGTATAGTTTCCGGGACAGAAAATTCACCCCTCCACTTT.

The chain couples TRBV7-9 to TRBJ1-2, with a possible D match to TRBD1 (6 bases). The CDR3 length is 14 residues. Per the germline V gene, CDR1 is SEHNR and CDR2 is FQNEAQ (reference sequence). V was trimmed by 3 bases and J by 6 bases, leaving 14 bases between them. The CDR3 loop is CASSFSRRGDGYTF. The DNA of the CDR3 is TGTGCCAGCAGCTTTTCCCGCAGGGGTGATGGCTACACCTTC. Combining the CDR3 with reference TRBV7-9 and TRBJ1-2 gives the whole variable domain DTGVSQNPRHKITKRGQNVTFRCDPISEHNRLYWYRQTLGQGPEFLTYFQNEAQLEKSRLLSDRFSAERPKGSFSTLEIQRTEQGDSAMYLCASSFSRRGDGYTFGSGTRLTVV.

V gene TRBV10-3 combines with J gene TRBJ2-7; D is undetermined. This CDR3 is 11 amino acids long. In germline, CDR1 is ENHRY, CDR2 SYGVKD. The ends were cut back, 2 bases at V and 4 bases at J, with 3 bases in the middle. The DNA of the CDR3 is TGTGCCATCAGTGAGCGTTACGAGCAGTACTTC. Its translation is CAISERYEQYF.